This T cell receptor (beta chain) was sequenced during a study of cytomegalovirus exposure and HLA in healthy donors. Study results and limitations: A later analysis linked a missense DCLRE1C variant to TCR beta V- and J-gene trimming. The dataset shows that most TCR sequences were rare, while some public TCRs occurred in many donors. Association of 16,951 TCR beta sequences with HLA alleles was found at 0.05 false discovery rate in a later analysis.

Between the trimmed V and J ends, which lost 8 bases and 0 bases, there was a span of 20 bases. Germline V CDR1 and CDR2: SQVTM, ANQGSEA. The CDR3 has 15 residues. The PCR used 60 Vbeta and 13 Jbeta primers. Sequencing used immunoSEQ multiplex PCR; TCRdb keeps in-frame clones, though not all of them. The sample carries more than 200,000 clones, roughly 83% recorded once. Remarks on this clone: As yet, its antigen is unknown.

J is TRBJ2-7 and V is TRBV29-1; D possibly corresponds to TRBD2 (5 bases). The sequence came from a girl aged 10 to 17 in good health and CMV-seronegative. The sequenced sample was PBMCs. The CDR3 DNA sequence: TGCAGCATCACCTTGGATCCAGCGGCCTCCTACGAGCAGTACTTC. It yields the protein CSITLDPAASYEQYF.